Listed here are 29 T cell receptor beta chains from one sample, sequenced in a study of read filtering for tumor transcriptome and immune sequencing. Molecular barcoded adaptors covering alpha/delta and beta/gamma chains were used on roughly 400 ng RNA. One entry per CDR3 protein, called by TCRdb with MiXCR from the reads. The repertoire holds 50,000 to 65,000 distinct CDR3 sequences, roughly a fifth seen once, with under 13% in the top ten. The sequenced sample consisted of a population of CD138-negative cells sorted from bone marrow. The receptor set was obtained from a donor over 35 with multiple myeloma.

Worth noting for this clonotype: A read error is possible here, since a much larger clone lies one base away. J is TRBJ1-5 and V is TRBV6-2 or TRBV6-3, with 8 positions matching TRBD1. There are 14 residues in the CDR3. Germline V gene data show CDR1 as MNHEY and CDR2 as SVGEGT. V shed 6 bases and J 5 bases; nucleotides not matched to a gene: 6. This CDR3 is CASRWTGSDQPQHF. In DNA form, the CDR3 reads TGTGCCAGCAGATGGACAGGGTCGGATCAGCCCCAGCATTTT.

This clonotype has more than one count but fewer than ten. The chain employs TRBV7-8 and TRBJ2-2; no clear D gene. CDR1 is SGHVS and CDR2 is FQNEAQ in the germline V gene. The length of the CDR3 is 15 residues. The ends were cut back, 3 bases at V and 2 bases at J, with 10 bases in the middle. The CDR3 sequence: CASSLRRLNTGELFF. The DNA for the CDR3 is TGTGCCAGCAGCTTGCGCAGGCTTAACACCGGGGAGCTGTTTTTT.

There are many counts of this clonotype. In nucleotides, the CDR3 is TGTGCCAGCAGCTCCTTTAACCGGGGGCACAATGAGCAGTTCTTC. Encoded protein: CASSSFNRGHNEQFF. This chain connects TRBV7-8 to TRBJ2-1; D possibly uses TRBD1 or TRBD2 (6 bases each). V dropped 4 bases and J dropped 5 bases, with 15 bases sitting between them. CDR1 SGHVS and CDR2 FQNEAQ come from the germline V gene. The CDR3 runs to 15 residues.

This clonotype was seen at least ten times. The genes are TRBV30 and TRBJ2-1; maybe TRBD2 (5 bases). The CDR3 is 13 residues long. Trimming stripped 2 bases from V and 2 bases from J, with 7 bases between. Germline V CDR1 and CDR2: GTSNPN, SVGIG (reference sequence). The CDR3 reads CAWSSGPYNEQFF. In DNA, the CDR3 is TGTGCCTGGAGTAGCGGACCCTACAATGAGCAGTTCTTC.

This clonotype has a count of ten or more. The CDR3 region is CASSVGGAGAGETQYF. The CDR3 DNA follows: TGTGCCAGCAGCGTAGGTGGGGCGGGAGCGGGAGAGACCCAGTACTTC. The gene calls are TRBV9 and TRBJ2-5, with 7 positions matching TRBD2. Losses at the gene ends were 0 bases for V and 4 bases for J; bases not matched to a gene: 9. The CDR3 totals 16 residues. CDR1 SGDLS and CDR2 YYNGEE come from the germline V gene. The full variable domain, its missing parts supplied by reference TRBV9 and TRBJ2-5, is DSGVTQTPKHLITATGQRVTLRCSPRSGDLSVYWYQQSLDQGLQFLIQYYNGEERAKGNILERFSAQQFPDLHSELNLSSLELGDSALYFCASSVGGAGAGETQYFGPGTRLLVL.

In its sample, this clonotype was seen many times. J is TRBJ2-7 and V is TRBV20-1; D gene unclear. The CDR3 sequence is 13 residues long. Trimming removed 3 bases from V and 2 bases from J, with 11 bases in between. Germline V CDR1 and CDR2: DFQATT, SNEGSKA (reference sequence). As DNA, the CDR3 is TGCAGTGCTAGGGCCAGCCTTACCTACGAGCAGTACTTC. Its translation: CSARASLTYEQYF.

This clonotype showed up many times. V usage is TRBV7-2 and J usage is TRBJ2-1, with D perhaps matching TRBD2 (5 bases). Between the trimmed V and J ends, which lost 5 bases and 9 bases, there was a span of 11 bases. Germline assignment: CDR1 SGHTA and CDR2 FQGNSA. The CDR3 is 12 residues long. The DNA for the CDR3 is TGTGCCAGCAGCCCGACCCGGGGTGAGCAGTTCTTC. Protein product: CASSPTRGEQFF.

Concerning this clonotype itself: One base away lies a much larger clone, so this may be a sequencing read error. This chain uses TRBV7-9 with TRBJ2-7; TRBD1 matches 8 bases. There are 17 residues in the CDR3. The germline CDR1 and CDR2 sequences are SEHNR and FQNEAQ (reference sequence). This chain's CDR3 is CASSLVPGQGGFYERYF. The CDR3 coding sequence is TGTGCCAGCAGCTTAGTACCCGGACAGGGAGGATTCTACGAGCGGTACTTC.

This rearrangement joins TRBV7-3 to TRBJ2-5; 14 nucleotides line up with TRBD2. Germline trimming cut 1 base from V and 2 bases from J; bases unmatched to any gene: 3. The CDR3 sequence is 17 residues long. Germline loops: CDR1 SGHTA, CDR2 FQGTGA. The CDR3 sequence is CASSLMGLAGEQETQYF. In nucleotides, the CDR3 is TGTGCCAGCAGCTTAATGGGACTAGCGGGGGAGCAAGAGACCCAGTACTTC.

This clonotype was observed a few times. Possible read error: a much larger clone is one base away. V gene TRBV12-3 or TRBV12-4 combines with J gene TRBJ2-5; tentative D call: TRBD2 (5 bases). The CDR3 extends over 13 amino acids. The V and J ends lost 10 bases and 5 bases respectively, with 17 bases between them. The CDR3 is CANKLLAVETQYF. CDR3 coding DNA: TGTGCCAACAAACTTCTAGCCGTCGAGACCCAGTACTTC.

This clonotype was detected ten times or more. This chain joins TRBV5-6 and TRBJ2-2; 13 bases line up with TRBD2. The CDR3 totals 17 residues. The germline gives CDR1 SGHDT, CDR2 YYEEEE. The V segment lost 5 bases and the J segment 5 bases; nucleotides outside the gene matches: 9. CDR3 DNA: TGTGCCAGCAGTCTGATCGGACTAGCGGGAGATACCGGGGAGCTGTTTTTT. Protein sequence: CASSLIGLAGDTGELFF.

In this sample, this clonotype turned up once. The V gene is TRBV28, the J gene TRBJ2-3; TRBD2 agrees at 7 bases. V lost 5 bases, J lost 6 bases, and 14 bases stayed unmatched. Germline CDR1 reads MDHEN; CDR2 reads SYDVKM. The CDR3 spans 16 residues. CDR3 in amino acids: CASSPPRREIRDTQYF. The DNA of the CDR3 is TGTGCCAGCAGTCCCCCCCGGCGGGAGATCAGGGATACGCAGTATTTT. Full variable domain (remainder filled in from reference TRBV28 and TRBJ2-3): DVKVTQSSRYLVKRTGEKVFLECVQDMDHENMFWYRQDPGLGLRLIYFSYDVKMKEKGDIPEGYSVSREKKERFSLILESASTNQTSMYLCASSPPRREIRDTQYFGPGTRLTVL.

A note on this clonotype: At one end, the junction sequence differs from germline, possibly due to a read error. The V and J genes are TRBV9 and TRBJ2-2, with D perhaps matching TRBD2 (5 bases). Germline CDR1 is SGDLS and CDR2 is YYNGEE. The CDR3 is made up of 12 amino acids. This chain's CDR3 is CATGKLAGEPFF. The DNA for the CDR3 is TGTGCCACCGGGAAGTTGGCCGGGGAGCCGTTTTTT.

This clonotype was picked up many times. J is TRBJ1-1 and V is TRBV11-2; TRBD1 matches 7 bases. The CDR3 is 14 residues long. CDR1 and CDR2 from the germline V gene are SGHAT and FQNNGV. V lost 1 base and J lost 7; bases outside the gene matches: 6. The DNA for the CDR3 is TGTGCCAGCAGCTTAGGAACAGGGGAGGGTGAAGCTTTCTTT. Translation: CASSLGTGEGEAFF.

This sequence joins TRBV30 and TRBJ1-2; D is unresolved. The CDR3 is made up of 14 amino acids. CDR1 and CDR2 from the germline V gene are GTSNPN and SVGIG (reference sequence). V was shortened by 2 bases and J by 4 bases, with 14 bases between the two germline ends. The CDR3 coding sequence is TGTGCCTGGAGTTCCGACGCCACCAGCTATGGCTACACCTTC. As protein: CAWSSDATSYGYTF.

In its sample, this clonotype was seen many times. J is TRBJ2-7 and V is TRBV6-2 or TRBV6-3, with TRBD2 as a possible D gene (5 bases). Looked up from germline, CDR1 is MNHEY and CDR2 is SVGEGT. The length of the CDR3 is 13 residues. V lost 4 bases, J lost 3 bases, and 10 bases lay in between. As DNA, the CDR3 is TGTGCCAGCAGTTTCGGGGAAGACTACGAGCAGTACTTC. Encoded protein: CASSFGEDYEQYF.

This clonotype was seen more than once but under ten times. The chain combines TRBV6-6 with TRBJ1-1; a possible D gene is TRBD1 (5 bases). Germline loops: CDR1 MNHNY, CDR2 SVGAGI (reference sequence). The CDR3 totals 14 residues. With 6 bases removed from V and 1 base from J, the gap between germline ends came to 12 bases. For the CDR3, the DNA is TGTGCCAGCAGACCGGGAGGGGAGAACACTGAAGCTTTCTTT. Protein: CASRPGGENTEAFF.

At least ten counts were recorded for this clonotype. This rearrangement joins TRBV29-1 to TRBJ1-2, with D perhaps TRBD1 (5 bases). The CDR3 loop spans 17 amino acids. Trimming removed 0 bases at V and 3 bases at J, with 20 bases between. Germline V gene sequence: CDR1 SQVTM, CDR2 ANQGSEA. CDR3 in DNA: TGCAGCGTTGAAGATATTGTGGGACCACTCCCTCACTATGGCTACACCTTC. Amino acids: CSVEDIVGPLPHYGYTF.

This clonotype has a count of ten or more. The chain couples TRBV9 to TRBJ2-7, with D possibly TRBD2 on 7 matching bases. The germline V gene has CDR1 SGDLS and CDR2 YYNGEE. CDR3 size: 15 residues. Trimming stripped 4 bases from V and 1 base from J, with 15 bases between. The DNA for the CDR3 is TGTGCCAGCAGCTTCCGAGGGGGGGGGTCCTACGAGCAGTACTTC. Its protein is CASSFRGGGSYEQYF.

This clonotype appeared many times. This chain joins TRBV11-1 and TRBJ2-6; D might be TRBD1 (6 bases). There are 17 residues in the CDR3. V dropped 5 bases and J dropped 2 bases, with 16 bases sitting between them. CDR1 is SGHAT, CDR2 FQDESV, per germline (reference sequence). CDR3 sequence (DNA): TGTGCCAGCAGCCGACCACAGGGATATACTGGGGCCAACGTCCTGACTTTC. It is translated as CASSRPQGYTGANVLTF.

This clonotype was recorded once. The CDR3 carries no conserved terminal phenylalanine or tryptophan, so it likely arises from a read error. The chain recombines TRBV30 with TRBJ2-1; D is unresolved. CDR3 size: 13 residues. V was shortened by 5 bases and J by 0 bases, with 8 bases between the two germline ends. Germline V gene sequence: CDR1 GTSNPN, CDR2 SVGIG (reference sequence). CDR3 nucleotides: TGTGCCTGGGCGAGGAGCTCCTACAATGAGCAGTTCCTC. Protein sequence: CAWARSSYNEQFL.

This clonotype showed up many times. This chain uses TRBV13 with TRBJ2-5, with TRBD2 matching over 14 bases. The CDR3 loop spans 16 amino acids. The V gene's germline CDR1 is PRHDT and CDR2 FYEKMQ (reference sequence). Losses at the gene ends were 4 bases for V and 2 bases for J; bases not matched to a gene: 3. The chain's CDR3 is CASSSRLAGGQETQYF. The CDR3 DNA sequence: TGTGCCAGCAGCTCCCGACTAGCGGGGGGGCAAGAGACCCAGTACTTC. Using reference TRBV13 and TRBJ2-5 for the parts outside the CDR3, the full variable domain is AAGVIQSPRHLIKEKRETATLKCYPIPRHDTVYWYQQGPGQDPQFLISFYEKMQSDKGSIPDRFSAQQFSDYHSELNMSSLELGDSALYFCASSSRLAGGQETQYFGPGTRLLVL.

This clonotype came up many times. CDR3 DNA: TGTGCCAGCAGCTCCCCTCTTAGCTCCTACGAGCAGTACTTC. Its protein product is CASSSPLSSYEQYF. The chain links TRBV11-2 to TRBJ2-7, with D unresolved. CDR3 length: 14 residues. Trimming took 4 bases from V and 0 from J, leaving 10 bases between them. Germline V gene sequence: CDR1 SGHAT, CDR2 FQNNGV.

The chain combines TRBV19 with TRBJ1-5; no firm D call. The CDR3 is 13 amino acids. The ends were cut back, 6 bases at V and 5 bases at J, with 11 bases in the middle. Germline lookup yields CDR1 LNHDA and CDR2 SQIVND (reference sequence). CDR3 sequence reads: CASRITPDQPQHF. The CDR3 DNA follows: TGTGCCAGTAGGATTACACCAGATCAGCCCCAGCATTTT.

In DNA, the CDR3 is TGCAGTGGGGGGAGAACCTACGAGCAGTACTTC. This encodes CSGGRTYEQYF. The chain is built from TRBV20-1 and TRBJ2-7; either TRBD1 or TRBD2 may supply D (5 bases each). Germline values: CDR1 DFQATT, CDR2 SNEGSKA (reference sequence). CDR3 length: 11 amino acids. Trimming stripped 7 bases from V and 2 bases from J, with 9 bases between.

This clonotype was observed at least ten times. The chain has TRBV15 and TRBJ2-1; D is undetermined. V lost 5 bases, J lost 10 bases, and 15 bases lay in between. The CDR3 runs 13 residues. Germline loops: CDR1 LNHNV, CDR2 YYDKDF (reference sequence). The CDR3 DNA reads TGTGCCACCAGCTTCCCGTCACACCTAGAGCAGTTCTTC. Protein product: CATSFPSHLEQFF.

This clonotype was found a few times. It may be a read error: a sequence one base away is much more abundant. The J gene is TRBJ1-2, the V gene TRBV11-2; no firm D call. CDR3 length: 13 residues. CDR1 SGHAT and CDR2 FQNNGV come from the germline V gene. The CDR3 nucleotides read TGTGCCAGGAGCTCTATTTCTAACTATGGCTACACCTTC. Its translation is CARSSISNYGYTF.

The V call is TRBV4-2, the J call TRBJ2-5, with 8 nucleotides matching TRBD2. V trimming: 2 bases; J trimming: 5 bases; junction bases outside the gene matches: 7. Germline V gives CDR1 LGHNA, CDR2 YNFKEQ. The CDR3 runs 15 residues. CDR3 sequence reads: CASSQFQREGETQYF. The CDR3, as DNA: TGTGCCAGCAGCCAATTTCAACGGGAGGGGGAGACCCAGTACTTC.

Ten or more counts support this clonotype. The chain links TRBV30 to TRBJ2-1; 8 bases agree with TRBD1. The trim removed 4 bases at V and 7 bases at J, leaving 6 bases unmatched. The germline gives CDR1 GTSNPN, CDR2 SVGIG (reference sequence). The CDR3 has 13 amino acids. This CDR3 reads CAWNLQGGNEQFF. The DNA for the CDR3 is TGTGCCTGGAACCTACAGGGGGGTAATGAGCAGTTCTTC.